A single sample is the source of the 24 T cell receptor beta chains below, sequenced in a study of T cell repertoires in ileal Crohn's disease (dated by TCRdb to between 2018 and 2021). Library preparation was by the immunoSEQ multiplex PCR assay. What TCRdb holds here is the immuneACCESS table cut down to in-frame rearrangements. Part of the clones is not present; checked against another copy, under half of the missing clones reflect an unresolved V gene, and the others are unexplained. For this sample the table gives roughly 2,400 clones, of which around 79% were detected only once. The top ten hold more than 15% of the sample. The sample was ileal tissue. All receptors come from an adult with Crohn's disease.

This clone was picked up a small number of times. The V gene is TRBV7-9, the J gene TRBJ1-2, with D unresolved. The V gene's germline CDR1 is SEHNR and CDR2 FQNEAQ (reference sequence). Trimming pared 5 bases from V and 3 bases from J, leaving 10 bases between. This CDR3 spans 13 amino acids. The CDR3 is CASSQTEYYGYTF. The CDR3 DNA follows: TGTGCCAGCAGCCAAACAGAGTACTATGGCTACACCTTC.

The CDR3 region is CASSQDTGHEKLFF. The CDR3 region has the DNA TGTGCCAGCAGCCAAGATACAGGGCATGAAAAACTGTTTTTT. The genes are TRBV5-4 and TRBJ1-4, with D tentatively TRBD1 (6 bases). The CDR3 runs 14 residues. Germline-derived CDR1 and CDR2 are SGHNT and YYREEE (reference sequence). The V end was cut by 4 bases, the J end by 6 bases, with 13 bases between.

This clone was picked up a small number of times. The V and J genes are TRBV30 and TRBJ1-4, with D tentatively TRBD1 (5 bases). This CDR3 region has 14 residues. The germline V gene has CDR1 GTSNPN and CDR2 SVGIG (reference sequence). The V gene lost 5 bases and the J gene lost 6 bases, with 16 bases spanning the gap. The CDR3, as DNA: TGTGCCTGGTCCAAGACAGCAGCTCATGAAAAACTGTTTTTT. It specifies CAWSKTAAHEKLFF.

A single count supports this clone. V gene TRBV15 combines with J gene TRBJ1-2, with D possibly TRBD1 on 6 matching bases. The CDR3 is 14 amino acids. The germline CDR1 and CDR2 sequences are LNHNV and YYDKDF (reference sequence). The germline V and J ends were trimmed by 0 bases and 4 bases, with 9 bases remaining between them. In DNA form, the CDR3 reads TGTGCCACCAGCAGAGAAGGGGGTCCCTATGGCTACACCTTC. Translation: CATSREGGPYGYTF.

The chain uses TRBV11-2 and TRBJ1-4; D gene unclear. Per germline, CDR1 SGHAT and CDR2 FQNNGV. The CDR3 is 16 residues long. Trimming took 5 bases from V and 7 from J, leaving 20 bases between them. CDR3 sequence: CASSRTSDSVGEKLFF. The CDR3 nucleotides are TGTGCCAGCAGCAGAACTTCGGACTCAGTCGGTGAAAAACTGTTTTTT.

The V call is TRBV11-2, the J call TRBJ1-2; 12 nucleotides line up with TRBD1. The length of the CDR3 is 17 residues. CDR1 is SGHAT, CDR2 FQNNGV, per germline. The V segment lost 5 bases and the J segment 7 bases; nucleotides outside the gene matches: 14. The CDR3 reads CASSPTGTGGLHPGYTF. The CDR3 nucleotides are TGTGCCAGCAGCCCAACCGGGACAGGGGGCCTACATCCTGGCTACACCTTC.

The rearrangement uses TRBV9 and TRBJ1-2, with D possibly TRBD1 on 5 matching bases. Per the germline V gene, CDR1 is SGDLS and CDR2 is YYNGEE. V was shortened by 3 bases and J by 5 bases, with 8 bases between the two germline ends. There are 12 residues in the CDR3. CDR3 nucleotide sequence: TGTGCCAGCAGCGCAGGGACTTATGGCTACACCTTC. It translates to CASSAGTYGYTF.

This clone turned up a few times. CDR3 amino acids: CAISVQQASYGYTF. The CDR3 DNA reads as TGTGCCATCAGTGTACAACAGGCGAGCTATGGCTACACCTTC. The chain combines TRBV10-3 with TRBJ1-2; tentatively, D is TRBD1 (5 bases). CDR3 length: 14 amino acids. CDR1 is ENHRY, CDR2 SYGVKD, per germline. Trimming left V 4 bases short and J 4 bases short, with 13 bases between.

Concerning this clone itself: The same CDR3 is also encoded by other DNA sequences in this sample. The chain employs TRBV2 and TRBJ1-2; no clear D. The CDR3 is made up of 15 amino acids. V was shortened by 6 bases and J by 1 base, with 15 bases between the two germline ends. Germline V lookup: CDR1 SNHLY, CDR2 FYNNEI. As DNA, the CDR3 is TGTGCCAGCAGCGAACGAGGGCGGGGTAACTATGGCTACACCTTC. This sequence encodes CASSERGRGNYGYTF.

The chain employs TRBV19 and TRBJ1-1, with 8 bases fitting TRBD1. CDR1 is LNHDA and CDR2 is SQIVND in the germline V gene (reference sequence). The ends lost 4 bases at V and 7 bases at J; junction bases unmatched: 5. This CDR3 comprises 13 residues. CDR3 nucleotide sequence: TGTGCCAGTAGTACAACCGGGACAGGTGAAGCTTTCTTT. This encodes CASSTTGTGEAFF.

This chain uses TRBV9 with TRBJ1-1, with D perhaps matching TRBD1 (5 bases). V dropped 0 bases and J dropped 4 bases, with 10 bases sitting between them. This CDR3 comprises 14 residues. Looked up from germline, CDR1 is SGDLS and CDR2 is YYNGEE. The CDR3 reads CASSVGDSSTEAFF. DNA for the CDR3: TGTGCCAGCAGCGTAGGGGACTCGAGCACTGAAGCTTTCTTT.

This chain joins TRBV11-3 and TRBJ2-1; 13 bases fit TRBD2. This CDR3 comprises 17 residues. V shed 6 bases, J shed 8 bases, and the junction held 13 bases outside the gene matches. CDR1 SGHNT and CDR2 YENEEA come from the germline V gene. The chain's CDR3 is CASRGLAGERGVDEQFF. The CDR3 DNA is TGTGCCAGCAGAGGACTAGCGGGAGAACGGGGCGTGGATGAGCAGTTCTTC.

The V call is TRBV11-3, the J call TRBJ2-1, with D perhaps TRBD2 (6 bases). V was trimmed by 5 bases and J by 9 bases, leaving 14 bases between them. Germline assignment: CDR1 SGHNT and CDR2 YENEEA. There are 13 residues in the CDR3. This CDR3 is CASSGWEEGEQFF. The DNA of the CDR3 is TGTGCCAGCAGCGGATGGGAGGAAGGTGAGCAGTTCTTC.

The V call is TRBV29-1, the J call TRBJ2-7, with a weak D call TRBD2 (5 bases). Germline V gene data show CDR1 as SQVTM and CDR2 as ANQGSEA. Trimming removed 1 base from V and 4 bases from J, with 11 bases in between. The CDR3 contains 13 residues. The CDR3 sequence: CSVEAKGDYEQYF. DNA for the CDR3: TGCAGCGTTGAAGCAAAGGGAGATTACGAGCAGTACTTC.

This clone is large. The V call is TRBV10-3, the J call TRBJ1-2; D is unresolved. Trimming pared 7 bases from V and 4 bases from J, leaving 16 bases between. Germline-derived CDR1 and CDR2 are ENHRY and SYGVKD. There are 14 residues in the CDR3. In DNA form, the CDR3 reads TGTGCCATCATGCGGCCAGAAGGAAGCTATGGCTACACCTTC. It translates to CAIMRPEGSYGYTF.

This clone was detected only a few times. The chain uses TRBV7-8 and TRBJ1-1; no firm D call. This CDR3 has 16 amino acids. Trimming shortened V by 1 base and J by 1 base, and 13 bases separated the two germline ends. Germline CDR1 is SGHVS and CDR2 is FQNEAQ. The CDR3 sequence: CASSLVGERPNTEAFF. DNA for the CDR3: TGTGCCAGCAGCTTAGTAGGAGAGCGACCGAACACTGAAGCTTTCTTT. The entire variable domain, with the rest obtained from reference TRBV7-8 and TRBJ1-1, is as follows: GAGVSQSPRYKVAKRGQDVALRCDPISGHVSLFWYQQALGQGPEFLTYFQNEAQLDKSGLPSDRFFAERPEGSVSTLKIQRTQQEDSAVYLCASSLVGERPNTEAFFGQGTRLTVV.

This clone was counted only a few times. The V gene is TRBV29-1, the J gene TRBJ1-5, with unresolved D. The CDR3 spans 11 residues. CDR1 and CDR2 (germline): SQVTM, ANQGSEA. The germline V and J ends were trimmed by 4 bases and 7 bases, with 8 bases remaining between them. The CDR3 sequence: CSVGQEQPQHF. The DNA of the CDR3 is TGCAGCGTTGGTCAGGAACAGCCCCAGCATTTT.

V and J are TRBV5-6 and TRBJ2-1; 8 bases are shared with TRBD2. Germline assignment: CDR1 SGHDT and CDR2 YYEEEE. Losses at the gene ends were 0 bases for V and 6 bases for J; bases not matched to a gene: 8. The CDR3 has 16 amino acids. CDR3 sequence: CASSLVIGGAGNEQFF. In DNA, the CDR3 is TGTGCCAGCAGCTTGGTTATCGGGGGGGCCGGCAATGAGCAGTTCTTC.

The V call is TRBV27, the J call TRBJ1-1, with D possibly matching TRBD1 (5 bases). The V gene lost 3 bases and the J gene lost 5 bases, with 16 bases spanning the gap. CDR1 and CDR2 from the germline V gene are MNHEY and SMNVEV (reference sequence). The CDR3 spans 15 residues. Here the CDR3 reads CASSLDLGGGTEAFF. The CDR3 bases are TGTGCCAGCAGTTTGGATTTGGGGGGAGGAACTGAAGCTTTCTTT.

In its sample, this clone was seen a few times. V gene TRBV18 combines with J gene TRBJ2-2; D is uncertain. V was cut by 3 bases and J by 4 bases, with 18 bases left in between. The CDR3 consists of 17 residues. Germline-derived CDR1 and CDR2 are KGHSH and LQKENI. The CDR3 nucleotides are TGTGCCAGCTCACCTCAAGGAAGCGAATATTCCACCGGGGAGCTGTTTTTT. It yields the protein CASSPQGSEYSTGELFF. The entire variable domain, with the rest obtained from reference TRBV18 and TRBJ2-2, is as follows: NAGVMQNPRHLVRRRGQEARLRCSPMKGHSHVYWYRQLPEEGLKFMVYLQKENIIDESGMPKERFSAEFPKEGPSILRIQQVVRGDSAAYFCASSPQGSEYSTGELFFGEGSRLTVL.

The CDR3 protein is CASTLRGGYEQYV. In DNA, the CDR3 is TGTGCCAGCACCCTCCGGGGTGGTTACGAGCAGTACGTC. The V and J genes are TRBV6-8 and TRBJ2-7; perhaps TRBD2 as D (5 bases). Germline V gene data show CDR1 as MNHGY and CDR2 as SAAAGT. V was shortened by 7 bases and J by 4 bases, with 14 bases between the two germline ends. This CDR3 has 13 residues.

The rearrangement joins TRBV4-3 to TRBJ2-7, with D possibly being TRBD2 (6 bases). The V end was cut by 1 base, the J end by 3 bases, with 13 bases between. The CDR3 extends over 15 amino acids. Per germline, CDR1 LGHNA and CDR2 YSLEER. CDR3 in amino acids: CASSQVSGVLYEQYF. For the CDR3, the DNA is TGCGCCAGCAGCCAAGTGTCGGGGGTCCTCTACGAGCAGTACTTC.

The chain has TRBV7-6 and TRBJ2-2, with 9 bases that match TRBD2. Trimming removed 4 bases from V and 5 bases from J; junction bases left unmatched: 5. The CDR3 totals 15 residues. Germline V gene lookup returns CDR1 SGHVS and CDR2 FNYEAQ. CDR3 protein: CASSYRLAATGELFF. The CDR3 bases are TGTGCCAGCAGCTACCGACTAGCGGCTACCGGGGAGCTGTTTTTT. The whole variable domain, remainder taken from reference TRBV7-6 and TRBJ2-2, is GAGVSQSPRYKVTKRGQDVALRCDPISGHVSLYWYRQALGQGPEFLTYFNYEAQQDKSGLPNDRFSAERPEGSISTLTIQRTEQRDSAMYRCASSYRLAATGELFFGEGSRLTVL.

This clone was detected once. The chain uses TRBV11-2 and TRBJ2-7, with D tentatively TRBD1 (6 bases). The CDR3 is 12 amino acids. Trimming pared 5 bases from V and 6 bases from J, leaving 11 bases between. CDR1 is SGHAT and CDR2 is FQNNGV in the germline V gene. This CDR3 is CASSPGHREQYV. Written as DNA, the CDR3 is TGTGCCAGCAGCCCGGGACACCGCGAGCAGTACGTC.